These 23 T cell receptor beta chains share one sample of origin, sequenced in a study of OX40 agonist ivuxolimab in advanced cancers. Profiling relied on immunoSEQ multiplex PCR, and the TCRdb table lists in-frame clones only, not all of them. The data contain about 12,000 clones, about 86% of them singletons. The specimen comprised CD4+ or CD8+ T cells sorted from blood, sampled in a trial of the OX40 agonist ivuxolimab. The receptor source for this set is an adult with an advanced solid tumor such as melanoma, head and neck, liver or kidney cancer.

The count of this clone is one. The CDR3 nucleotides are TGTGCCCCTAGCAACAAGAACACCGGGGAGCTGTTTTTT. Translating it yields CAPSNKNTGELFF. This chain joins TRBV21-1 and TRBJ2-2; the D segment call TRBD2 is taken from the table without a DNA check. TRBV21-1 is flagged as a pseudogene. The CDR3 contains 13 residues.

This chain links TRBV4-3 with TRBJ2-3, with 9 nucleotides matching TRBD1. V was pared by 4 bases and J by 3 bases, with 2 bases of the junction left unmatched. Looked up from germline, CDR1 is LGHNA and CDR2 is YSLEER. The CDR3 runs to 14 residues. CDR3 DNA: TGCGCCAGCAGCCCAGGACAGGGGACAGATACGCAGTATTTT. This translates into CASSPGQGTDTQYF.

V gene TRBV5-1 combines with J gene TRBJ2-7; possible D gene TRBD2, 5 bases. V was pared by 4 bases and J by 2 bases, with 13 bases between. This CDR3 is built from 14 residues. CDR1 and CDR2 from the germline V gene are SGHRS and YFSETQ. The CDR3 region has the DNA TGCGCCAGCAGCACAACTAGTTCCCCCTACGAGCAGTACTTC. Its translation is CASSTTSSPYEQYF.

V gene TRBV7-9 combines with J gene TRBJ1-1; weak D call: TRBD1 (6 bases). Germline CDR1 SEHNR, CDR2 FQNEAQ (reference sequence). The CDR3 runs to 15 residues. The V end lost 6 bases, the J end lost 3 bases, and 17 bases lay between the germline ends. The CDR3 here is CASRDKGVVDTEAFF. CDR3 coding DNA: TGTGCCAGCAGGGATAAGGGGGTGGTGGACACTGAAGCTTTCTTT. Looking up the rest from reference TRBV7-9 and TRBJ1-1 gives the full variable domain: DTGVSQNPRHKITKRGQNVTFRCDPISEHNRLYWYRQTLGQGPEFLTYFQNEAQLEKSRLLSDRFSAERPKGSFSTLEIQRTEQGDSAMYLCASRDKGVVDTEAFFGQGTRLTVV.

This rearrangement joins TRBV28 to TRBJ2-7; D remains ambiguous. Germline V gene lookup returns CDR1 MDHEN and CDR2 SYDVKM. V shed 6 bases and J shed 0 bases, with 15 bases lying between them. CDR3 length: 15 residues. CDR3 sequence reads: CASRAAGYNSYEQYF. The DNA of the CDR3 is TGTGCCAGCAGGGCGGCAGGTTACAACTCCTACGAGCAGTACTTC. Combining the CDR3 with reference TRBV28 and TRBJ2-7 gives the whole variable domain DVKVTQSSRYLVKRTGEKVFLECVQDMDHENMFWYRQDPGLGLRLIYFSYDVKMKEKGDIPEGYSVSREKKERFSLILESASTNQTSMYLCASRAAGYNSYEQYFGPGTRLTVT.

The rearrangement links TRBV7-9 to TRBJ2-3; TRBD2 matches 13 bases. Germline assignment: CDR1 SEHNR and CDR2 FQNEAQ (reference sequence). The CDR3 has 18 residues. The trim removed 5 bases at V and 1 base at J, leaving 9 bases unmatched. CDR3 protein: CASSAGTSGTPGTDTQYF. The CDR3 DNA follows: TGTGCCAGCAGCGCCGGGACTAGCGGGACCCCCGGCACAGATACGCAGTATTTT.

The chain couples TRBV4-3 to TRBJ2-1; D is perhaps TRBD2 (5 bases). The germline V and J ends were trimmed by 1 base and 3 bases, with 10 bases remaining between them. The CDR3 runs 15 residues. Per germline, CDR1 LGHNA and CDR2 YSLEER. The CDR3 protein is CASSQVPSRYNEQFF. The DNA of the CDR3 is TGCGCCAGCAGCCAAGTGCCTAGCCGCTACAATGAGCAGTTCTTC.

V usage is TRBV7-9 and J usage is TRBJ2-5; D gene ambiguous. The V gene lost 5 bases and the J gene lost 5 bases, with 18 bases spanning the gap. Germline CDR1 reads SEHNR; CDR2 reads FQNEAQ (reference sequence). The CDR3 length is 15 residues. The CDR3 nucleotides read TGTGCCAGCAGCAAGATCGACACGAGCTGGGAGACCCAGTACTTC. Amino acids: CASSKIDTSWETQYF.

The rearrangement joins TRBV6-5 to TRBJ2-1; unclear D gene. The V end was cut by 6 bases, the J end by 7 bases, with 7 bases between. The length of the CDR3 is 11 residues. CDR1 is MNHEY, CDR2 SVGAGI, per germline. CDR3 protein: CASSLGNEQFF. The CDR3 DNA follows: TGTGCCAGCAGCCTGGGTAATGAGCAGTTCTTC.

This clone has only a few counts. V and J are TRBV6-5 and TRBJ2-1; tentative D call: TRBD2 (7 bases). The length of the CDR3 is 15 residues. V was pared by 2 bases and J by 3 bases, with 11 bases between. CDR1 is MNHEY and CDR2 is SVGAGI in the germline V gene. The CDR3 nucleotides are TGTGCCAGCAGTTACAGGGGGGGGGACTACAATGAGCAGTTCTTC. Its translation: CASSYRGGDYNEQFF.

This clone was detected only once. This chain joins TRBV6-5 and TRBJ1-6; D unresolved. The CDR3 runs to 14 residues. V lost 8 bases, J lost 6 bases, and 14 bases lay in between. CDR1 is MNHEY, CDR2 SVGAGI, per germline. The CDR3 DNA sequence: TGTGCCAGCGGGGAGACGCTCTCTAATTCACCCCTCCACTTT. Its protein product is CASGETLSNSPLHF.

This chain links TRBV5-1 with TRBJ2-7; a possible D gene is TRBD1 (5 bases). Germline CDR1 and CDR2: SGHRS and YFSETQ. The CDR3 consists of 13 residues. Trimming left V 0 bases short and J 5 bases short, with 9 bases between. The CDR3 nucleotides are TGCGCCAGCAGCTTGGGAAGGGGCCACGAGCAGTACTTC. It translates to CASSLGRGHEQYF.

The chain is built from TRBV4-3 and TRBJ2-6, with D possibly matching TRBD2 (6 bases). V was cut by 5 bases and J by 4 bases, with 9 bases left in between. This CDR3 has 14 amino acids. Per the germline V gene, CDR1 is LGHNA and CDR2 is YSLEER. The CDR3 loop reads CASSYAGGANVLTF. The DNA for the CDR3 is TGCGCCAGCAGCTACGCGGGGGGGGCCAACGTCCTGACTTTC.

CDR3 nucleotide sequence: TGTGCCAGCAGTGGCCGGGTCCTGAACACTGAAGCTTTCTTT. Translating gives CASSGRVLNTEAFF. V is TRBV6-1 and J is TRBJ1-1; no firm D call. This CDR3 region has 14 residues. Trimming took 4 bases from V and 0 from J, leaving 9 bases between them. Germline V gene lookup returns CDR1 MNHNS and CDR2 SASEGT.

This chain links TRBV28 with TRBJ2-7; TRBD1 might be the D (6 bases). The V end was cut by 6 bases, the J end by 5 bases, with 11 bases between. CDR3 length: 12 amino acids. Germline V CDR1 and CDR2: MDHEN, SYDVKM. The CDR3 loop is CASSSDSDEQYF. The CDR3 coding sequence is TGTGCCAGCAGCTCGGACAGCGACGAGCAGTACTTC.

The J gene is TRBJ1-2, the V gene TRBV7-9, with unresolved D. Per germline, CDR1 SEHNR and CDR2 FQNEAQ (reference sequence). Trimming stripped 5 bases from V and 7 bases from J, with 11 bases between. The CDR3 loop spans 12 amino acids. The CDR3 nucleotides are TGTGCCAGCAGCGACGGCTGGGCTGGCTACACCTTC. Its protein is CASSDGWAGYTF.

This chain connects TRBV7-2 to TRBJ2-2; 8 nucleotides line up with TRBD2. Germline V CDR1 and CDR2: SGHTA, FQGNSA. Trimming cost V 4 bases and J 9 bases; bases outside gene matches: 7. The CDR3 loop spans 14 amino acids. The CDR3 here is CASSSSSGSRELFF. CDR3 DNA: TGTGCCAGCAGCTCTTCAAGCGGGAGCAGGGAGCTGTTTTTT. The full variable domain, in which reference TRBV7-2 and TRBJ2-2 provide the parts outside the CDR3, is GAGVSQSPSNKVTEKGKDVELRCDPISGHTALYWYRQSLGQGLEFLIYFQGNSAPDKSGLPSDRFSAERTGGSVSTLTIQRTQQEDSAVYLCASSSSSGSRELFFGEGSRLTVL.

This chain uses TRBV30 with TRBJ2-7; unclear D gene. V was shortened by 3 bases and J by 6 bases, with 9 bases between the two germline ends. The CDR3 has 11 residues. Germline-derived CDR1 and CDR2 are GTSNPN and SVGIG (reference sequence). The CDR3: CAWSRPGEQYF. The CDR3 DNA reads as TGTGCCTGGAGCCGGCCGGGCGAGCAGTACTTC. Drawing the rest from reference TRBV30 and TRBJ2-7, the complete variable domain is SQTIHQWPATLVQPVGSPLSLECTVEGTSNPNLYWYRQAAGRGLQLLFYSVGIGQISSEVPQNLSASRPQDRQFILSSKKLLLSDSGFYLCAWSRPGEQYFGPGTRLTVT.

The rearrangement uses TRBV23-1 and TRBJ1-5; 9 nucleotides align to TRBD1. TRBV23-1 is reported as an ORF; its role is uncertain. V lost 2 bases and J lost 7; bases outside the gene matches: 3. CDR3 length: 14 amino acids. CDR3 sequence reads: CASSQGDRAQPQHF. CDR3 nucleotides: TGCGCCAGCAGTCAAGGGGACAGGGCCCAGCCCCAGCATTTT.

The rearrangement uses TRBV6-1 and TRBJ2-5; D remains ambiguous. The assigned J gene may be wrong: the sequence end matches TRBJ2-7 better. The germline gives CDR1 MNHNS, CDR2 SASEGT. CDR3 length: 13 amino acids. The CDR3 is CASSGARPYEQYF. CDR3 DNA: TGTGCCAGCAGTGGGGCTCGACCCTACGAGCAGTACTTC.

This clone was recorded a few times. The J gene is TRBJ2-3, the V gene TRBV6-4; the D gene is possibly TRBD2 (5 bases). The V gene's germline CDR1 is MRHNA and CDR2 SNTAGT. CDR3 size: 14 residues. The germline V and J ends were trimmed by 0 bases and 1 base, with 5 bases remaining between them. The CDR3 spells CASSDSGGTDTQYF. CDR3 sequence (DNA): TGTGCCAGCAGTGACTCCGGGGGCACAGATACGCAGTATTTT.

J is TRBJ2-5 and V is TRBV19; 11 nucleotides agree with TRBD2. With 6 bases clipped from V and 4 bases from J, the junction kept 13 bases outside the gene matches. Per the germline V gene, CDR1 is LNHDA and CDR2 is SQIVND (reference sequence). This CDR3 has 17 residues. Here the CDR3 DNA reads TGTGCCAGTAGCTATAGGGGACTAGCGGCACCGGGAGAGACCCAGTACTTC. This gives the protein CASSYRGLAAPGETQYF. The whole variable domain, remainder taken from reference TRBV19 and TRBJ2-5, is DGGITQSPKYLFRKEGQNVTLSCEQNLNHDAMYWYRQDPGQGLRLIYYSQIVNDFQKGDIAEGYSVSREKKESFPLTVTSAQKNPTAFYLCASSYRGLAAPGETQYFGPGTRLLVL.

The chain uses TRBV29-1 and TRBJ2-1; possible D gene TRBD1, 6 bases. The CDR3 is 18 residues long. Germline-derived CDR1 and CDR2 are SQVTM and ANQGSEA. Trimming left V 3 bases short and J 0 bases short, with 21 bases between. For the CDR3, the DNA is TGCAGCGTTGATTCCGTAGGGTGGGGGCGCAGCTCCTACAATGAGCAGTTCTTC. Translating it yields CSVDSVGWGRSSYNEQFF.